This paragraph reports one T cell receptor (beta chain). What it binds is not known. From germline, CDR1 is SQVTM and CDR2 ANQGSEA. With 4 bases removed from V and 0 bases from J, the gap between germline ends came to 13 bases. This CDR3 has 15 amino acids. The data were obtained in a study of cytomegalovirus exposure and HLA in healthy donors. Study-wide results and caveats: Many donors carried some public TCRs, although rarity characterized most TCR sequences. In vitro, a few CMV-associated chains proved specific for CMV antigens. Cytomegalovirus status was reportedly diagnosed by the classifier with high sensitivity and specificity.

Profiling relied on immunoSEQ multiplex PCR, and the TCRdb table lists in-frame clones only, not all of them. The sample carries some 130,000 clones, around 80% recorded once. Separation from the roughly 600-subject first cohort characterized the 120-subject validation cohort, to which the donors belonged. The chain combines TRBV29-1 with TRBJ2-1; possibly TRBD2 for D (5 bases). This TCR was recovered from a man in his thirties or forties in good health and CMV-seropositive. Sequenced input: PBMCs. The CDR3 DNA follows: TGCAGCGTTGTCGGACTGCCAACCTCCTACAATGAGCAGTTCTTC. It translates to CSVVGLPTSYNEQFF.